This TCR beta chain was observed in a study of blood T cell repertoires in COVID-19. Trimming pared 1 base from V and 1 base from J, leaving 6 bases between. The V gene's germline CDR1 is SQVTM and CDR2 ANQGSEA. The CDR3 covers 13 residues. Here immunoSEQ multiplex PCR was the method, and the copy in TCRdb shows in-frame clones only, minus some. The table shows around 200,000 clones, with 80% to 90% occurring only once. The source is a woman aged 40 to 49 with active or convalescent COVID-19. The sample comprised peripheral blood. The chain carries TRBV29-1 and TRBJ2-3; no definite D call. CDR3 bases: TGCAGCGTTGAAGGTCTAGGCACAGATACGCAGTATTTT. It translates to CSVEGLGTDTQYF.